The following is a T cell receptor beta chain sequence with its context. TCRdb's copy holds only in-frame clones and misses some; the assay was immunoSEQ multiplex PCR. Of more than 150,000 clones detected, about 85% appear once; the ten largest clones hold under 2.5%. This CDR3 is 16 amino acids long. Germline V gene data show CDR1 as KGHSH and CDR2 as LQKENI. The ends were cut back, 2 bases at V and 0 bases at J, with 11 bases in the middle. The data belong to a study of blood T cell repertoires in COVID-19. The source of this sequence is a man between 70 and 80 years old with active or convalescent COVID-19. The chain carries TRBV18 and TRBJ1-5; D remains unclear. Material for sequencing was peripheral blood. In DNA form, the CDR3 reads TGTGCCAGCTCACCAGGCGGACTATATAGCAATCAGCCCCAGCATTTT. Translated, it gives CASSPGGLYSNQPQHF. The variable domain in full, completed from reference TRBV18 and TRBJ1-5, reads NAGVMQNPRHLVRRRGQEARLRCSPMKGHSHVYWYRQLPEEGLKFMVYLQKENIIDESGMPKERFSAEFPKEGPSILRIQQVVRGDSAAYFCASSPGGLYSNQPQHFGDGTRLSIL.